A selection of T cell receptor beta chains follows, all from one sample in a study of cytomegalovirus exposure and HLA in healthy donors. The protocol was immunoSEQ multiplex PCR, while the TCRdb copy is restricted to in-frame clones and leaves out a portion. The sample holds some 150,000 clones, about 61% seen once. Sequencing used PBMCs. The receptors were sampled from a woman aged 40 to 49 in good health and CMV-seronegative. The CDR3 runs from the conserved cysteine through the conserved F or W. Each record gives: clone size, J gene, V gene, D gene, CDR3 DNA, CDR3 protein. D genes are given only for firm matches. The size of a clone is reported for some rows only, either as once, few or many, or as a class for expanded clones.

abundance: few; j_gene: TRBJ2-7; v_gene: TRBV27; d_gene: TRBD1; CDR3nt: TGTGCCAGCGGGACAGGGGGCCCCTACGAGCAGTACTTC; CDR3aa: CASGTGGPYEQYF
abundance: once; j_gene: TRBJ2-7; v_gene: TRBV7-2; d_gene: TRBD2; CDR3nt: TGTGCCAGCAGCTCGACTAGCGGGTACTACGAGCAGTACTTC; CDR3aa: CASSSTSGYYEQYF
abundance: few; j_gene: TRBJ2-3; v_gene: TRBV5-4; d_gene: TRBD2; CDR3nt: TGTGCCAGCAGCTGGGGGGGGTCCAGGGGCACAGATACGCAGTATTTT; CDR3aa: CASSWGGSRGTDTQYF
abundance: NA; j_gene: TRBJ2-7; v_gene: TRBV9; d_gene: NA; CDR3nt: TGTGCCAGCAGCGTAGCTCAGGGGGGCGAGCAGTACTTC; CDR3aa: CASSVAQGGEQYF
abundance: NA; j_gene: TRBJ2-7; v_gene: TRBV19; d_gene: TRBD1; CDR3nt: TGTGCCAGTAGTCTGGGGCAGGGGGCGAGCGAGCAGTACTTC; CDR3aa: CASSLGQGASEQYF
abundance: NA; j_gene: TRBJ1-4; v_gene: TRBV4-3; d_gene: TRBD1; CDR3nt: TGCGCCAGCAGCCAGGGACAGAGTGGTGAAAAACTGTTTTTT; CDR3aa: CASSQGQSGEKLFF
abundance: once; j_gene: TRBJ2-4; v_gene: TRBV2; d_gene: TRBD2; CDR3nt: TGTGCCAGCAGACTGGTAACTAGCGGAGCCAAAAACATTCAGTACTTC; CDR3aa: CASRLVTSGAKNIQYF
abundance: NA; j_gene: TRBJ1-3; v_gene: TRBV29-1; d_gene: NA; CDR3nt: TGCAGCGCCGGAGCTAGCGCCTCTGGAAACACCATATATTTT; CDR3aa: CSAGASASGNTIYF
abundance: NA; j_gene: TRBJ2-3; v_gene: TRBV7-9; d_gene: NA; CDR3nt: TGTGCCAGCAGCTTAGCTTCCACAGGGTTAGAGACAGATACGCAGTATTTT; CDR3aa: CASSLASTGLETDTQYF
abundance: few; j_gene: TRBJ2-7; v_gene: TRBV2; d_gene: NA; CDR3nt: TGTGCCAGCACCGTACTAGTTAGCTCCTACGAGCAGTACTTC; CDR3aa: CASTVLVSSYEQYF
abundance: NA; j_gene: TRBJ2-2; v_gene: TRBV5-1; d_gene: TRBD1; CDR3nt: TGCGCCAGCAGCGAGCTAGGGGGCGGCGGGGAGCTGTTTTTT; CDR3aa: CASSELGGGGELFF
abundance: NA; j_gene: TRBJ1-2; v_gene: TRBV19; d_gene: TRBD1; CDR3nt: TGTGCCAGTAGTATAGGGGACAGGGTTGCCGGGGGCTACACCTTC; CDR3aa: CASSIGDRVAGGYTF
abundance: NA; j_gene: TRBJ1-2; v_gene: TRBV7-2; d_gene: NA; CDR3nt: TGTGCCAGCAGCTTAGTAAGCGGCGGGGGCTACACCTTC; CDR3aa: CASSLVSGGGYTF
abundance: NA; j_gene: TRBJ2-2; v_gene: TRBV14; d_gene: NA; CDR3nt: TGTGCCAGCAGCCGTCGGCTACAGGGAAGGTTAACCGGGGAGCTGTTTTTT; CDR3aa: CASSRRLQGRLTGELFF
abundance: NA; j_gene: TRBJ1-3; v_gene: TRBV18; d_gene: NA; CDR3nt: TGTGCCAGCTCACCACTTATTAGGGGATCTGGAAACACCATATATTTT; CDR3aa: CASSPLIRGSGNTIYF
abundance: NA; j_gene: TRBJ1-6; v_gene: TRBV5-4; d_gene: NA; CDR3nt: TGTGCCAGCAGCTTTGGGAGGGCGGAAAATTCACCCCTCCACTTT; CDR3aa: CASSFGRAENSPLHF
abundance: few; j_gene: TRBJ1-1; v_gene: TRBV7-9; d_gene: NA; CDR3nt: TGTGCCAGCAGCTCGAACGGACAGCCGACGAGCACTGAAGCTTTCTTT; CDR3aa: CASSSNGQPTSTEAFF
abundance: few; j_gene: TRBJ1-2; v_gene: TRBV5-6; d_gene: TRBD1; CDR3nt: TGTGCCAGCAGCTTGGGGGGGGACAGATACGGTACTAGCGGCTACACCTTC; CDR3aa: CASSLGGDRYGTSGYTF
abundance: NA; j_gene: TRBJ2-7; v_gene: TRBV10-3; d_gene: NA; CDR3nt: TGTGCCATCAGGTATGATAGCTCCTACGAGCAGTACTTC; CDR3aa: CAIRYDSSYEQYF
abundance: few; j_gene: TRBJ2-7; v_gene: TRBV6-5; d_gene: TRBD1; CDR3nt: TGTGCCAGCAGGGCGACAGGGACCTACGAGCAGTACTTC; CDR3aa: CASRATGTYEQYF
abundance: NA; j_gene: TRBJ2-1; v_gene: TRBV6-4; d_gene: TRBD1; CDR3nt: TGTGCCAGCAGTGACTCACAGGGGATGGATGAGCAGTTCTTC; CDR3aa: CASSDSQGMDEQFF
abundance: NA; j_gene: TRBJ2-1; v_gene: TRBV28; d_gene: TRBD1; CDR3nt: TGTGCCAGCAGTTACGACAGGGAGCTAAACAATGAGCAGTTCTTC; CDR3aa: CASSYDRELNNEQFF
abundance: NA; j_gene: TRBJ2-7; v_gene: TRBV5-1; d_gene: NA; CDR3nt: TGCGCCAGCAGGTCTGACAGTTCCTACGAGCAGTACTTC; CDR3aa: CASRSDSSYEQYF
abundance: once; j_gene: TRBJ1-2; v_gene: TRBV7-2; d_gene: NA; CDR3nt: TGTGCCAGCAGCTCCGCGACAGGAAACTATGGCTACACCTTC; CDR3aa: CASSSATGNYGYTF
abundance: NA; j_gene: TRBJ1-1; v_gene: TRBV7-2; d_gene: NA; CDR3nt: TGTGCCAGCAGCTTTAGTACAGGAACCACTGAAGCTTTCTTT; CDR3aa: CASSFSTGTTEAFF
abundance: NA; j_gene: TRBJ2-3; v_gene: TRBV10-2; d_gene: NA; CDR3nt: TGCGCCAGCAGTGGGGACTCGCGGGCCCAAGATACGCAGTATTTT; CDR3aa: CASSGDSRAQDTQYF
abundance: NA; j_gene: TRBJ2-7; v_gene: TRBV9; d_gene: TRBD1; CDR3nt: TGTGCCAGCAGCCCAAGGACAGGGCCTTCCTACGAGCAGTACTTC; CDR3aa: CASSPRTGPSYEQYF
abundance: NA; j_gene: TRBJ2-3; v_gene: TRBV27; d_gene: TRBD2; CDR3nt: TGTGCCAGCAGTACCGGACTAGCGGGGGGTCCTCCTGTGCGGTTT; CDR3aa: CASSTGLAGGPPVRF
abundance: few; j_gene: TRBJ1-1; v_gene: TRBV4-1; d_gene: TRBD1; CDR3nt: TGCGCCAGCAGCCAAGAAGGGATCAGGGGGCCGGCAGTGAACACTGAAGCTTTCTTT; CDR3aa: CASSQEGIRGPAVNTEAFF
abundance: NA; j_gene: TRBJ1-4; v_gene: TRBV28; d_gene: NA; CDR3nt: TGTGTTATACAGGCAACTAATGAAAAACTGTTTTTT; CDR3aa: CVIQATNEKLFF
abundance: NA; j_gene: TRBJ2-3; v_gene: TRBV10-3; d_gene: TRBD2; CDR3nt: TGTGCCACGGCCCCTCGGCGGGGGGGGTTAGATACGCAGTATTTT; CDR3aa: CATAPRRGGLDTQYF
abundance: NA; j_gene: TRBJ2-1; v_gene: TRBV5-1; d_gene: TRBD2; CDR3nt: TGCGCCAGCAGCTTGGACGGGCGGGGGGGCCACAATGAGCAGTTCTTC; CDR3aa: CASSLDGRGGHNEQFF
abundance: NA; j_gene: TRBJ2-7; v_gene: TRBV10-1; d_gene: NA; CDR3nt: TGCGCCAGCAGCTCCGGGGGAAGCTCCTACGAGCAGTACTTC; CDR3aa: CASSSGGSSYEQYF
abundance: NA; j_gene: TRBJ2-5; v_gene: TRBV5-1; d_gene: TRBD2; CDR3nt: TGCGCCAGCAGCTTAACTAGCGGGGTACAAGAGACCCAGTACTTC; CDR3aa: CASSLTSGVQETQYF
abundance: few; j_gene: TRBJ1-2; v_gene: TRBV19; d_gene: NA; CDR3nt: TGTGCCAGTAGTTTTGAGCCTAACTATGGCTACACCTTC; CDR3aa: CASSFEPNYGYTF
abundance: NA; j_gene: TRBJ2-7; v_gene: TRBV6-5; d_gene: NA; CDR3nt: TGTGCCAGCAGACCCCTCGGCGGGGACGAGCAGTACTTC; CDR3aa: CASRPLGGDEQYF
abundance: NA; j_gene: TRBJ1-3; v_gene: TRBV7-2; d_gene: NA; CDR3nt: TGTGCCAGCAGCCCCCAGTTATTCTCTGGAAACACCATATATTTT; CDR3aa: CASSPQLFSGNTIYF
abundance: NA; j_gene: TRBJ1-1; v_gene: TRBV27; d_gene: NA; CDR3nt: TGTGCCAGCAGCCCTCGCGGGGCCGGGGTAGCTTTCTTT; CDR3aa: CASSPRGAGVAFF
abundance: few; j_gene: TRBJ2-2; v_gene: TRBV2; d_gene: NA; CDR3nt: TGTGCCAGCAACCCACAGGGCTCGAACACCGGGGAGCTGTTTTTT; CDR3aa: CASNPQGSNTGELFF
abundance: NA; j_gene: TRBJ1-5; v_gene: TRBV4-3; d_gene: NA; CDR3nt: TGCGCCAGCAGCCAAGACTCGACAGGCAATCAGCCCCAGCATTTT; CDR3aa: CASSQDSTGNQPQHF
abundance: NA; j_gene: TRBJ1-1; v_gene: TRBV14; d_gene: TRBD1; CDR3nt: TGTGCCAGCAGCGGTTCGGACAGGGAATGGCCAACCAACACTGAAGCTTTCTTT; CDR3aa: CASSGSDREWPTNTEAFF
abundance: NA; j_gene: TRBJ1-6; v_gene: TRBV6-5; d_gene: NA; CDR3nt: TGTGCCAGCTGTCGGGGGGGCTCCTATAATTCACCCCTCCACTTT; CDR3aa: CASCRGGSYNSPLHF
abundance: NA; j_gene: TRBJ1-1; v_gene: TRBV18; d_gene: NA; CDR3nt: TGTGCCAGCTCACCATCAGGGGCAATATCTGAAGCTTTCTTT; CDR3aa: CASSPSGAISEAFF
abundance: NA; j_gene: TRBJ2-2; v_gene: TRBV9; d_gene: TRBD1; CDR3nt: TGTGCCAGCAGCGTTGCTACAGGGGCCGGGGAGCTGTTTTTT; CDR3aa: CASSVATGAGELFF
abundance: NA; j_gene: TRBJ2-3; v_gene: TRBV6-1; d_gene: NA; CDR3nt: TGTGCCAGCAGCCGGACACACACAGATACGCAGTATTTT; CDR3aa: CASSRTHTDTQYF
abundance: NA; j_gene: TRBJ1-2; v_gene: TRBV2; d_gene: NA; CDR3nt: TGTGCCAGCAGTGAACGGGGTATTAACTATGGCTACACCTTC; CDR3aa: CASSERGINYGYTF
abundance: few; j_gene: TRBJ1-6; v_gene: TRBV21-1; d_gene: NA; CDR3nt: TGTGCCAGCAGCAAACCTCCCCCGGGACCCCGGGGGGGTAATTCACCCCTCCACTTT; CDR3aa: CASSKPPPGPRGGNSPLHF
abundance: NA; j_gene: TRBJ2-7; v_gene: TRBV28; d_gene: NA; CDR3nt: TGTGCCAGCAGTCTCCCCCCAGGTCCGGAGCAGTACTTC; CDR3aa: CASSLPPGPEQYF
abundance: NA; j_gene: TRBJ2-3; v_gene: TRBV9; d_gene: NA; CDR3nt: TGTGCCAGCAGCGTAGAGTCGTCGCGGGCAGATACGCAGTATTTT; CDR3aa: CASSVESSRADTQYF
abundance: few; j_gene: TRBJ1-2; v_gene: TRBV30; d_gene: TRBD1; CDR3nt: TGTGCCTGGAGAACGGGACAGGGCACCATGAACTATGGCTACACCTTC; CDR3aa: CAWRTGQGTMNYGYTF
abundance: once; j_gene: TRBJ1-2; v_gene: TRBV9; d_gene: NA; CDR3nt: TGTGCCAGCTCAGTGGGAGAAACTAACTATGGCTACACCTTC; CDR3aa: CASSVGETNYGYTF
abundance: NA; j_gene: TRBJ1-1; v_gene: TRBV5-6; d_gene: NA; CDR3nt: TGTGCCAGCAGCTTTCCCCACGACAGGACTGGGGCTTTCTTT; CDR3aa: CASSFPHDRTGAFF
abundance: once; j_gene: TRBJ1-1; v_gene: TRBV28; d_gene: NA; CDR3nt: TGTGCCAGCAGCCCAGGGCAGATGAACACTGAAGCTTTCTTT; CDR3aa: CASSPGQMNTEAFF